These 19 T cell receptor beta chains came from one sample sequenced in a study of blood T cell repertoires in COVID-19 (TCRdb year 2020). The protocol used for the library was the immunoSEQ multiplex PCR assay. In TCRdb, the immuneACCESS table is reduced to in-frame sequences with V and J assigned. These tables do not hold every clone; where another copy was compared, an unresolved V gene accounts for under half, and the others remain unexplained. The sample table lists more than 130,000 clones, about 84% of them with a count of one. 8.8% of the sample goes to the ten largest clones. Material: peripheral blood. The receptors derive from a woman aged 80 or over in a cohort sampled during active or convalescent COVID-19.

V usage is TRBV20-1 and J usage is TRBJ2-7; no definite D call. Germline CDR1 and CDR2: DFQATT and SNEGSKA (reference sequence). The CDR3 is 11 residues long. V was pared by 7 bases and J by 1 base, with 8 bases between. DNA for the CDR3: TGCAGTGTGGCGAGGTCCTACGAGCAGTACTTC. Its protein product is CSVARSYEQYF.

V usage is TRBV25-1 and J usage is TRBJ1-5, with 10 bases aligning to TRBD1. The ends lost 6 bases at V and 1 base at J; junction bases unmatched: 3. In germline, CDR1 is MGHDK, CDR2 SYGVNS. The CDR3 spans 15 residues. CDR3 in amino acids: CASSLTGGSNQPQHF. CDR3 coding DNA: TGTGCCAGCAGCCTGACAGGGGGCAGCAATCAGCCCCAGCATTTT.

The J gene is TRBJ1-2, the V gene TRBV5-1; 7 bases are shared with TRBD1. The germline V gene has CDR1 SGHRS and CDR2 YFSETQ. V lost 4 bases, J lost 5 bases, and 17 bases stayed unmatched. There are 17 residues in the CDR3. CDR3 bases: TGCGCCAGCAGCGCATCCAGCCTAATAGGGACAGTTTATGGCTACACCTTC. Translation gives CASSASSLIGTVYGYTF.

This chain links TRBV4-2 with TRBJ2-2; 12 bases match TRBD2. The germline gives CDR1 LGHNA, CDR2 YNFKEQ. Losses at the gene ends were 5 bases for V and 5 bases for J; bases not matched to a gene: 3. The CDR3 loop spans 15 amino acids. Here the CDR3 reads CASSRTSGTTGELFF. The DNA of the CDR3 is TGTGCCAGCAGCAGGACTAGCGGGACAACCGGGGAGCTGTTTTTT.

The chain links TRBV3-1 (or the pseudogene TRBV3-2) to TRBJ2-5; TRBD2 matches 11 bases. Trimming cost V 4 bases and J 1 base; bases outside gene matches: 8. The CDR3 runs to 17 residues. The germline V gene has CDR1 LGHDT and CDR2 YNNKEL (reference sequence). The CDR3 region has the DNA TGTGCCAGCAGCCTTAGCGGGGGGGCCGGTATCCAAGAGACCCAGTACTTC. Its protein product is CASSLSGGAGIQETQYF.

The chain combines TRBV21-1 with TRBJ1-5. TRBV21-1 is a recognized pseudogene. This CDR3 is 14 amino acids long. The CDR3 region is CASSGLLGNQPQHF. In DNA, the CDR3 is TGTGCCAGCAGTGGACTCCTGGGAAATCAGCCCCAGCATTTT.

The chain combines TRBV6-2 or TRBV6-3 with TRBJ2-5; 9 bases line up with TRBD2. The CDR3 loop spans 15 amino acids. From germline, CDR1 is MNHEY and CDR2 SVGEGT. The junction had 5 bases not matched to a gene; V was cut back by 1 base and J by 5 bases. DNA of the CDR3: TGTGCCAGCAGTTACTTGGCGGGGGGGCGTGAGACCCAGTACTTC. Its translation is CASSYLAGGRETQYF.

V usage is TRBV19 and J usage is TRBJ1-2, with 7 bases identical to TRBD1. Trimming at V came to 7 bases and at J to 2 bases, leaving 4 bases not matched to a gene. The CDR3 consists of 13 residues. Germline V gene lookup returns CDR1 LNHDA and CDR2 SQIVND (reference sequence). The CDR3 sequence: CASTDRANYGYTF. The DNA for the CDR3 is TGTGCCAGTACCGACAGGGCAAACTATGGCTACACCTTC.

This sequence joins TRBV7-9 and TRBJ2-1; 12 bases line up with TRBD2. This CDR3 contains 15 residues. V dropped 3 bases and J dropped 9; count of bases not matched to a gene: 6. Germline loops: CDR1 SEHNR, CDR2 FQNEAQ (reference sequence). CDR3: CASSFDTSGGLEQFF. As DNA, the CDR3 is TGTGCCAGCAGCTTCGATACTAGCGGGGGGCTTGAGCAGTTCTTC.

The V and J genes are TRBV7-2 and TRBJ2-2, with D tentatively TRBD1 (5 bases). The CDR3 spans 13 residues. Germline assignment: CDR1 SGHTA and CDR2 FQGNSA. V shed 2 bases and J shed 6 bases, with 7 bases lying between them. CDR3 nucleotide sequence: TGTGCCAGCAGCTTACAGGGTTCCGGGGAGCTGTTTTTT. Translated, it gives CASSLQGSGELFF.

This chain connects TRBV6-5 to TRBJ2-7; TRBD1 matches at 7 bases. CDR3 length: 15 amino acids. CDR1 is MNHEY, CDR2 SVGAGI, per germline. J gave up 5 bases and V 6 bases, and 13 bases lay outside the gene matches. The CDR3 DNA follows: TGTGCCAGCAGCCCCCTGTTGGGACAGACGGACGAGCAGTACGTC. Protein sequence: CASSPLLGQTDEQYV.

This rearrangement joins TRBV30 to TRBJ2-2; TRBD1 matches at 7 bases. The CDR3 is 15 residues long. The germline gives CDR1 GTSNPN, CDR2 SVGIG (reference sequence). J lost 3 bases, V lost 3 bases, and 7 bases had no gene match. The CDR3 reads CAWRKGAPDTGELFF. In DNA form, the CDR3 reads TGTGCCTGGAGGAAGGGGGCGCCGGACACCGGGGAGCTGTTTTTT.

The chain employs TRBV21-1 and TRBJ1-4. TRBV21-1 is reported as a pseudogene. The length of the CDR3 is 16 residues. The CDR3 spells CASSILNEGGNQKLFF. Here the CDR3 DNA reads TGTGCCAGCAGCATCTTAAACGAGGGGGGGAATCAAAAACTGTTTTTT.

This clone is a singleton in its sample. J is TRBJ2-1 and V is TRBV7-8, with TRBD1 identical over 8 bases. V was clipped by 3 bases and J by 1 base; unmatched bases: 2. Germline lookup yields CDR1 SGHVS and CDR2 FQNEAQ. The CDR3 has 15 amino acids. The CDR3 protein is CASSFDRGSYNEQFF. CDR3 nucleotide sequence: TGTGCCAGCAGCTTCGACAGGGGTTCCTACAATGAGCAGTTCTTC.

In its sample, this clone was seen once. This chain links TRBV6-2 or TRBV6-3 with TRBJ2-7, with 7 bases that match TRBD2. Germline loops: CDR1 MNHEY, CDR2 SVGEGT. J was trimmed by 0 bases and V by 5 bases; bases with no gene match: 10. The CDR3 is made up of 16 amino acids. The CDR3 loop reads CASSPGLGMSSYEQYF. The CDR3 DNA reads as TGTGCCAGCAGTCCCGGACTAGGGATGAGCTCCTACGAGCAGTACTTC.

This clone was recorded once. V is TRBV19 and J is TRBJ2-3, with D perhaps TRBD1 (5 bases). V lost 7 bases, J lost 3 bases, and 11 bases lay in between. The V gene's germline CDR1 is LNHDA and CDR2 SQIVND (reference sequence). The CDR3 length is 13 residues. CDR3 amino acids: CASTQAGTDTQYF. The CDR3 nucleotides read TGTGCCAGTACACAGGCTGGGACAGATACGCAGTATTTT.

The genes are TRBV7-9 and TRBJ2-7, with D maybe TRBD1 (5 bases). Germline V gene data show CDR1 as SEHNR and CDR2 as FQNEAQ (reference sequence). Deletions cut 5 bases from V and 3 bases from J, with 14 bases between. CDR3 length equals 14 residues. The DNA of the CDR3 is TGTGCCAGCAGCCATGACAGCCGCCACTACGAGCAGTACTTC. Encoded protein: CASSHDSRHYEQYF.

This clone was seen only a few times. The chain couples TRBV3-1 (or the pseudogene TRBV3-2) to TRBJ1-6, with D possibly matching TRBD1 (6 bases). The V and J ends lost 4 bases and 7 bases respectively, with 11 bases between them. The CDR3 runs 14 residues. Germline values: CDR1 LGHDT, CDR2 YNNKEL (reference sequence). CDR3 sequence (DNA): TGTGCCAGCAGCCGCAGGGGAACGAATTCACCCCTCCACTTT. Translation gives CASSRRGTNSPLHF.

This clone was detected once. The chain couples TRBV5-8 to TRBJ1-4; no clear D gene. Trimming took 3 bases from V and 0 from J, leaving 18 bases between them. The CDR3 totals 18 residues. The germline CDR1 and CDR2 sequences are SGHTS and YDEGEE. The CDR3 here is CASSSRGILPTTNEKLFF. The DNA for the CDR3 is TGTGCCAGCAGCTCGAGAGGGATCTTACCAACAACTAATGAAAAACTGTTTTTT.